A selection of T cell receptor beta chains follows, all from one sample in a study of OX40 agonist ivuxolimab in advanced cancers. The table came from immunoSEQ multiplex PCR; TCRdb's copy has only in-frame clones and leaves some out. The sample lists about 60,000 clones, about 87% occurring once. This specimen was CD4+ or CD8+ T cells sorted from blood, taken in a trial of the OX40 agonist ivuxolimab. These TCRs come from an adult with an advanced solid tumor such as melanoma, head and neck, liver or kidney cancer. The CDR3 runs from the conserved cysteine through the conserved F or W. The D gene is left open where the match is weak. Clone size, where shown, is once, few, many, or a class for clones that have expanded.

TRBJ1-5,TRBD1,TRBV29-1,NA,CSVGQGRNQPQHF,TGCAGCGTGGGACAGGGCCGCAATCAGCCCCAGCATTTT
TRBJ2-7,NA,TRBV11-2,once,CASSWRTAYEQYF,TGTGCCAGCAGCTGGCGCACAGCCTACGAGCAGTACTTC
TRBJ1-2,NA,TRBV5-5,NA,CASSGSNYGYTF,TGTGCCAGCTCGGGCAGTAACTATGGCTACACCTTC
TRBJ2-7,NA,TRBV7-8,once,CASSLAGSEQYF,TGTGCCAGCAGCTTAGCAGGGTCCGAGCAGTACTTC
TRBJ2-1,TRBD2,TRBV10-2,NA,CASSSGRLNEQFF,TGCGCCAGCTCCAGCGGGAGGTTAAATGAGCAGTTCTTC
TRBJ1-2,NA,TRBV5-1,NA,CASSLAPGDYGYTF,TGCGCCAGCAGCTTGGCACCGGGAGACTATGGCTACACCTTC
TRBJ2-2,TRBD1,TRBV29-1,NA,CSVVSPRGPGGELFF,TGCAGCGTTGTCTCCCCCAGGGGGCCTGGCGGGGAGCTGTTTTTT
TRBJ2-1,TRBD2,TRBV7-9,NA,CASSSVTSGKTYNEQFF,TGTGCCAGCAGCTCGGTTACTAGCGGGAAGACCTACAATGAGCAGTTCTTC
TRBJ2-5,TRBD2,TRBV10-3,few,CAISESAGVETQYF,TGTGCCATCAGTGAGTCCGCGGGGGTGGAGACCCAGTACTTC
TRBJ1-2,NA,TRBV5-6,few,CASSWRDDYNNYGYTF,TGTGCCAGCAGCTGGAGGGACGACTACAATAACTATGGCTACACCTTC
TRBJ2-3,TRBD1,TRBV10-3,NA,CAISKDRATDTQYF,TGTGCCATCAGTAAGGACAGGGCCACAGATACGCAGTATTTT
TRBJ2-5,NA,TRBV20-1,NA,CSAPKMETQYF,TGCAGTGCTCCGAAAATGGAGACCCAGTACTTC
TRBJ2-3,NA,TRBV29-1,few,CSVGDLPSDTQYF,TGCAGCGTTGGAGACCTACCCTCAGATACGCAGTATTTT
TRBJ1-1,NA,TRBV18,NA,CASSPSQGDTEAFF,TGTGCCAGCTCACCAAGCCAGGGTGACACTGAAGCTTTCTTT
TRBJ1-2,NA,TRBV28,NA,CASSPVAVYGYTF,TGTGCCAGCAGCCCTGTTGCCGTCTATGGCTACACCTTC
TRBJ2-2,NA,TRBV6-1,NA,CASSVTRNTGELFF,TGTGCCAGCAGTGTCACTAGGAACACCGGGGAGCTGTTTTTT
TRBJ2-7,TRBD1,TRBV11-3,NA,CASSLEQGDEQYF,TGTGCCAGCAGCTTGGAACAGGGGGACGAGCAGTACTTC
TRBJ2-3,NA,TRBV4-1,NA,CASRRSGTLTDTQYF,TGCGCCAGCAGACGCTCAGGGACGCTCACAGATACGCAGTATTTT
TRBJ1-3,NA,TRBV30,NA,CAWRMTASGNTIYF,TGTGCCTGGAGGATGACCGCGTCTGGAAACACCATATATTTT
TRBJ2-1,TRBD2,TRBV28,NA,CASSIAGIRNNEQFF,TGTGCCAGCAGTATAGCGGGAATTAGGAACAATGAGCAGTTCTTC
TRBJ1-4,NA,TRBV6-1,NA,CASNGLVNEKLFF,TGTGCCAGCAATGGGCTGGTTAATGAAAAACTGTTTTTT
TRBJ1-2,TRBD1,TRBV27,NA,CASSFNRGLGYTF,TGTGCCAGCAGTTTTAACAGGGGGCTCGGCTACACCTTC
TRBJ2-1,NA,TRBV9,NA,CASSVDRLNEQFF,TGTGCCAGCAGCGTAGATAGGTTAAATGAGCAGTTCTTC
TRBJ2-5,NA,TRBV6-5,NA,CASSYQKTQYF,TGTGCCAGCAGTTACCAGAAGACCCAGTACTTC
TRBJ1-4,NA,TRBV7-2,once,CASSFNQGREKLFF,TGTGCCAGCAGCTTTAATCAGGGGAGAGAAAAACTGTTTTTT
TRBJ1-2,NA,TRBV28,NA,CASRTTGSNYGYTF,TGTGCCAGCAGGACAACAGGGTCGAACTATGGCTACACCTTC
TRBJ2-1,NA,TRBV10-3,NA,CAISVSGGEQFF,TGTGCCATCAGTGTTAGCGGTGGTGAGCAGTTCTTC
TRBJ2-7,TRBD1,TRBV14,NA,CASSQRDRTLGEQYF,TGTGCCAGCAGCCAAAGGGACAGGACCTTAGGGGAGCAGTACTTC
TRBJ1-2,NA,TRBV28,few,CASSLFRDYGYTF,TGTGCCAGCAGTTTATTCCGGGATTATGGCTACACCTTC
TRBJ2-2,TRBD1,TRBV18,NA,CASSRQGGANTGELFF,TGTGCCAGCTCACGCCAAGGGGGCGCGAACACCGGGGAGCTGTTTTTT
TRBJ2-7,NA,TRBV28,few,CASSSGGQGMGEQYF,TGTGCCAGCAGTTCGGGGGGACAAGGGATGGGTGAGCAGTACTTC
TRBJ1-2,TRBD1,TRBV29-1,NA,CSGAEGAGGYTF,TGCAGCGGAGCGGAGGGGGCGGGGGGCTACACCTTC
TRBJ2-7,TRBD1,TRBV6-1,NA,CASSLRDRQLEQYF,TGTGCCAGCAGCCTCCGGGACAGACAGCTCGAGCAGTACTTC
TRBJ2-3,TRBD2,TRBV6-6,NA,CASSYPLAGLTDTQYF,TGTGCCAGCAGTTACCCACTAGCGGGACTCACAGATACGCAGTATTTT
TRBJ2-3,TRBD2,TRBV18,NA,CASSPPAGGDTQYF,TGTGCCAGCTCACCACCGGCGGGAGGGGATACGCAGTATTTT
TRBJ2-5,TRBD1,TRBV19,NA,CASSIGSGTGQETQYF,TGTGCCAGTAGTATTGGGAGTGGGACAGGTCAAGAGACCCAGTACTTC
TRBJ2-3,NA,TRBV7-3,NA,CASSLSQGTDTQYF,TGTGCCAGCAGCTTATCGCAGGGCACAGATACGCAGTATTTT
TRBJ1-6,NA,TRBV4-1,NA,CASSQLSGPLHF,TGCGCCAGCAGCCAACTGAGCGGCCCCCTCCACTTT